The subject of this entry is one T cell receptor beta chain. The same CDR3 arises from other DNA sequences in this sample as well. Data came from immunoSEQ multiplex PCR; TCRdb stores just in-frame clones and leaves some out. Found here are more than 900,000 clones, about 80% of them singletons; the top ten hold 0.55% to 0.7%. The data were taken from a study of shared clonotypes between healthy human individuals. Germline lookup yields CDR1 SGHRS and CDR2 YFSETQ. CDR3 length equals 14 residues. Trimming cost V 6 bases and J 0 bases, with 11 bases left between them. The chain links TRBV5-1 to TRBJ2-3; no definite D call. The TCR originated in a man aged 18 to 29 in good health. Some clones in this sample may be carry-over from other donors' samples. Source material: memory CD4+ T cells from PBMCs. Subset: CD45RA-negative fraction. The chain's CDR3 is CASNRGGSTDTQYF. For the CDR3, the DNA is TGCGCCAGCAACCGTGGCGGAAGCACAGATACGCAGTATTTT.